Detailed here is one T cell receptor beta chain. Its antigen is unknown. Aged 18 to 65, the patients had hyperthyroidism that was newly diagnosed and had lasted under 2 months. The CDR3 consists of 16 residues. Germline V gene lookup returns CDR1 SNHLY and CDR2 FYNNEI. V was shortened by 4 bases and J by 3 bases, with 16 bases between the two germline ends. This record belongs to a study of T cells in Graves' hyperthyroidism and ophthalmopathy. Broader study findings: Before onset, ophthalmopathy was predicted by the model a median about six months earlier.

There were TCR beta CDR3 regions amplified from RNA transcripts. The HTBI set primed first-round TCR CDR3 RT-PCR. One entry per CDR3 protein results from TCRdb running MiXCR on the multiplex PCR reads. The sample shows nearly 600,000 distinct CDR3 sequences, about 15% of them seen only once. The clonotype originates from a woman in her twenties or thirties with Graves' hyperthyroidism that later progressed to Graves' ophthalmopathy. The rearrangement links TRBV2 to TRBJ2-1; D call uncertain. Sequencing input: blood. CDR3 protein: CASSVSSRIIYNEQFF. The CDR3 bases are TGTGCCAGCAGTGTTTCGTCCCGCATCATCTACAATGAGCAGTTCTTC.